The rows below give T cell receptor beta chains drawn from one sample of a study of naive and memory T cell subsets. MiXCR, applied by TCRdb to the UMI-ligation and nested PCR reads, yields one record per CDR3 protein. The sample lists about 80,000 distinct CDR3 sequences, roughly 13% occurring once. The sequenced sample consisted of central memory CD4+ T cells from blood. The receptor set was obtained from a human donor in good health. Both conserved end residues are part of each CDR3. D genes are given only for firm matches. Size is stated for part of the rows, as once, few or many counts, or as a class when the clone is expanded.

clone_size	v_call	d_call	j_call	cdr3_nt	cdr3_aa
many	TRBV10-3	NA	TRBJ1-5	TGTGCCATCAGTGAGAGGCTGTGGGGGCGAGGCAATCAGCCCCAGCATTTT	CAISERLWGRGNQPQHF
NA	TRBV9	NA	TRBJ2-7	TGTGCCAGCAGCGTAGGGCCATCCTCGAACTACGAGCAGTACTTC	CASSVGPSSNYEQYF
few	TRBV2	TRBD1	TRBJ2-3	TGTGCCAGCAGGACAGGGGCTACAGATACGCAGTATTTT	CASRTGATDTQYF
few	TRBV7-6	NA	TRBJ1-3	TGTGCCAGCAGCCCATTCCAGGCGAACATCCATCGTACCTCTGGAAACACCATATATTTT	CASSPFQANIHRTSGNTIYF
NA	TRBV14	TRBD2	TRBJ2-1	TGTGCCAGCAGCCTTGAGCGGGAAGCCTTTGATGAGCAGTTCTTC	CASSLEREAFDEQFF
few	TRBV12-5	NA	TRBJ2-2	TGTGCTAGTGGTCGCGGCCCGCTACCGGGACTTCGAAGGAACACCGGGGAGCTGTTTTTT	CASGRGPLPGLRRNTGELFF
NA	TRBV29-1	TRBD1	TRBJ2-5	TGCAGCGTTGAAAGGGACAGGGGGCGGCAAGAGACCCAGTACTTC	CSVERDRGRQETQYF
many	TRBV6-2/TRBV6-3	NA	TRBJ2-1	TGTGCCAGCAGTTCCCTCGACCATAGACCTGTTGGTGAGCAGTTCTTC	CASSSLDHRPVGEQFF
NA	TRBV3-1	NA	TRBJ1-2	TGTGCCAGCAGCCAAGATCGGCTTAAATTCCGCTATGGCTACACCTTC	CASSQDRLKFRYGYTF
NA	TRBV12-3/TRBV12-4	NA	TRBJ2-3	TGTGCCAGCGGCAGACCAGATACGCAGTATTTT	CASGRPDTQYF
NA	TRBV24-1	NA	TRBJ1-2	TGTGCCACCAGTGACTCCCGGCTGGATACAGACTATAACTATGGCTACACCTTC	CATSDSRLDTDYNYGYTF
few	TRBV29-1	TRBD2	TRBJ2-3	TGCAGCGTTGTATTTCTAGCGGGAGGCACAGATACGCAGTATTTT	CSVVFLAGGTDTQYF
NA	TRBV7-2	TRBD2	TRBJ2-1	TGTGCCAGCAGCCAAGACGGGAGGCCGGACAATGAGCAGTTCTTC	CASSQDGRPDNEQFF
many	TRBV20-1	NA	TRBJ1-6	TGCAGTGCTAGAGATAGGGCAGGGGTGAATTCACCCCTCCACTTT	CSARDRAGVNSPLHF
NA	TRBV6-5	NA	TRBJ2-4	TGTGCCAGCAGTTCCCAGAGAACAGGGACCAAAAACATTCAGTACTTC	CASSSQRTGTKNIQYF
NA	TRBV4-3	NA	TRBJ1-1	TGCGCCAGCAGCCAAGATTCAGGTTATATCACTGAAGCTTTCTTT	CASSQDSGYITEAFF
few	TRBV27	NA	TRBJ1-2	TGTGCCAGCAGTCCCTCCTCTACGTATGGCTACACCTTC	CASSPSSTYGYTF
few	TRBV12-1	NA	TRBJ2-1	TGTGCCAGCAGCCGTACTGGGGGAAATGAGCAGTTCTTC	CASSRTGGNEQFF
NA	TRBV2	NA	TRBJ2-1	TGTGCCAGCAGTGTACCACCCCAGCGGCAGAGCTCCTACAATGAGCAGTTCTTC	CASSVPPQRQSSYNEQFF
many	TRBV20-1	TRBD2	TRBJ2-1	TGCAGTGCTTCCGGGACTAGCGGGAGGGGGGAGCAGTTCTTC	CSASGTSGRGEQFF
NA	TRBV4-1	NA	TRBJ1-2	TGCGCCAGCAGCCAAGCGGGCGTCCTTAACTATGGCTACACCTTC	CASSQAGVLNYGYTF
NA	TRBV5-1	NA	TRBJ2-1	TGCGCCAGCAGCCCAGATGCGTACAATGAGCAGTTCTTC	CASSPDAYNEQFF
NA	TRBV24-1	TRBD1	TRBJ2-3	TGTGCCACCAGTGATCCCTCGGGGCCAGGACAGGGGACAGATACGCAGTATTTT	CATSDPSGPGQGTDTQYF
NA	TRBV6-1	NA	TRBJ2-3	TGTGCCAGCAGGCTAGAGGAAAGTACGCAGTATTTT	CASRLEESTQYF
NA	TRBV4-3	NA	TRBJ1-4	TGCGCCAGCAGCCAAGATTTTGGACAAATTAGTTTT	CASSQDFGQISF
many	TRBV7-3	TRBD2	TRBJ2-2	TGTGCCAGCAGCTTACTAGCGGGAGGGCCTAACACCGGGGAGCTGTTTTTT	CASSLLAGGPNTGELFF
many	TRBV19	NA	TRBJ2-1	TGTGCCAGTAGTATAACGAATGAGCAGTTCTTC	CASSITNEQFF
many	TRBV20-1	TRBD2	TRBJ2-1	TGCAGTGCCGCGATAAGCGGGAGGGGCTTGGGCTCCTACAATGAGCAGTTCTTC	CSAAISGRGLGSYNEQFF
NA	TRBV4-1	NA	TRBJ1-3	TGCGCCAGCAGCCAAGAATGGGTCTCTGGAAACACCATATATTTT	CASSQEWVSGNTIYF
NA	TRBV30	TRBD2	TRBJ2-2	TGTGCCTGGACTGCGACTAGCGGGATAATCCGGGAGCTGTTTTTT	CAWTATSGIIRELFF
NA	TRBV7-9	NA	TRBJ2-2	TGTGCCAGCAGCTTAGACCAGCCCTTCGAGCTGTTTTTT	CASSLDQPFELFF
NA	TRBV6-1	NA	TRBJ1-5	TGTGCCAGCAGTGAACAGAAGAGTCAGCCCCAGCATTTT	CASSEQKSQPQHF
NA	TRBV3-1	TRBD2	TRBJ2-3	TGTGCCAGCAGCCAAGATCGGCGGGGGGGCCCAGATACGCAGTATTTT	CASSQDRRGGPDTQYF
few	TRBV12-3/TRBV12-4	NA	TRBJ1-2	TGTGCCAGCAGTGCCCCGGGGTCGGGCTATGGCTACACCTTC	CASSAPGSGYGYTF
NA	TRBV6-1	TRBD2	TRBJ2-7	TGTGCCAGCAGATCACGGCGGGAGGGAGGAACCTACGAGCAGTACTTC	CASRSRREGGTYEQYF
few	TRBV20-1	NA	TRBJ2-1	TGCAGTGCTAGACAAGGGACCACGGGAAGTGAGCAGTTCTTC	CSARQGTTGSEQFF
many	TRBV29-1	TRBD2	TRBJ2-7	TGCAGCATCGAGCGGGAGAGTAACGAGCAGTACTTC	CSIERESNEQYF
few	TRBV5-1	NA	TRBJ2-3	TGCGCCAGCAGCGACAGGATTCCACCAGATACGCAGTATTTT	CASSDRIPPDTQYF
NA	TRBV9	TRBD2	TRBJ2-3	TGTGCCAGCAGCGGAACTAGCGGGCCCACAGATACGCAGTATTTT	CASSGTSGPTDTQYF
many	TRBV18	NA	TRBJ2-3	TGTGCCAGCTCAAACACAGATACGCAGTATTTT	CASSNTDTQYF
many	TRBV11-2	NA	TRBJ2-7	TGTGCCAGCAGCCCCCCGTGGGACCCCTACGAGCAGTACTTC	CASSPPWDPYEQYF
NA	TRBV5-1	TRBD1	TRBJ2-2	TGCGCCTGCAGCCCCCGGACAGGGAGCGCTCGGGGCGGGGAGCTGTTTTTT	CACSPRTGSARGGELFF
many	TRBV18	NA	TRBJ2-3	TGTGCCAGCCTCCCGTTGGGGAATACGCAGTATTTT	CASLPLGNTQYF
many	TRBV29-1	NA	TRBJ1-4	TGCAGCGTTGAAGGTAGCAGGGATACGGAACTGTTTTTT	CSVEGSRDTELFF
NA	TRBV20-1	TRBD2	TRBJ2-3	TGCAGTGCTACCCCCCTTAGCGGGAGGGCCACAGATACGCAGTATTTT	CSATPLSGRATDTQYF
few	TRBV29-1	TRBD1	TRBJ2-7	TGCAGCGTTGAAGGAAGGGGGACAGGGACCTACGAGCAGTACTTC	CSVEGRGTGTYEQYF
few	TRBV9	TRBD2	TRBJ2-5	TGTGCCAGCAGCGGGACTAGCGGACAAGAGACCCAGTACTTC	CASSGTSGQETQYF
NA	TRBV12-3/TRBV12-4	NA	TRBJ2-3	TGTGCCAGCAGTTTGGGGTTGGCGGGGGCGGCAGATACGCAGTATTTT	CASSLGLAGAADTQYF